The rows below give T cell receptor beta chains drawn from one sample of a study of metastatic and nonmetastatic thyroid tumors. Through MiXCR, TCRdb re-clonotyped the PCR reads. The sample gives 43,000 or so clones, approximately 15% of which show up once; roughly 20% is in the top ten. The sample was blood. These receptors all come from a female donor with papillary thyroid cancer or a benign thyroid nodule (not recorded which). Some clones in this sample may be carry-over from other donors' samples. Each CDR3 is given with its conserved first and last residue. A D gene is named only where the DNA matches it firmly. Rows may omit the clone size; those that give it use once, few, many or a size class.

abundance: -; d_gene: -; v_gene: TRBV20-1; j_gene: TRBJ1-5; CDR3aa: CSATGSEKEPQHF; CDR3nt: TGCAGTGCTACAGGATCGGAGAAGGAGCCCCAGCATTTT
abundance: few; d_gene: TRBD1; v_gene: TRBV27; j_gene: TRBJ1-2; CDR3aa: CASSLSGQGVYGYTF; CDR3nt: TGTGCCAGCAGTTTGTCGGGACAGGGGGTCTATGGCTACACCTTC
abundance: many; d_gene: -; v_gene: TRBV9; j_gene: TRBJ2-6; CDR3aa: CASSVGDHSGANVLTF; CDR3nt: TGTGCCAGCAGCGTAGGAGACCACTCTGGGGCCAACGTCCTGACTTTC
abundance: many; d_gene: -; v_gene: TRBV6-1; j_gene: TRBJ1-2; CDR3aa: CASTKDSNYGYTF; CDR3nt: TGTGCCAGCACGAAGGATTCTAACTATGGCTACACCTTC
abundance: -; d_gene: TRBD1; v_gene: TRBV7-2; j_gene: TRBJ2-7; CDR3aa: CASSPSGTETYEQYF; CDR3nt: TGTGCCAGCAGTCCTTCCGGGACAGAGACCTACGAGCAGTACTTC
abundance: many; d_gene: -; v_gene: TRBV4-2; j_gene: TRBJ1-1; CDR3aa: CASSQDTGTEAFF; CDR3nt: TGTGCCAGCAGCCAAGATACGGGGACTGAAGCTTTCTTT
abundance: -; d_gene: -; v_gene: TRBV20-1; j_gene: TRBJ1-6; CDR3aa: CSAPPGTLDNSPLHF; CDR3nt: TGCAGTGCTCCGCCCGGGACCTTGGATAATTCACCCCTCCACTTT
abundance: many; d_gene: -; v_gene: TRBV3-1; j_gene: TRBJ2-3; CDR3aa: CASSQGGTDTQYF; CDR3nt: TGTGCCAGCAGCCAAGGAGGGACAGATACGCAGTATTTT
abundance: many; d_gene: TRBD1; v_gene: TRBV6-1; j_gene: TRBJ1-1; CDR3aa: CASSSRDRAEAFF; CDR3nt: TGTGCCAGCAGTTCCCGGGACAGGGCAGAAGCTTTCTTT
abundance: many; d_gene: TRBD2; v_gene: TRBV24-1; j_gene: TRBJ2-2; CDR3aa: CATSDLGGRHTGELFF; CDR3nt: TGTGCCACCAGTGACCTTGGCGGGAGGCACACCGGGGAGCTGTTTTTT
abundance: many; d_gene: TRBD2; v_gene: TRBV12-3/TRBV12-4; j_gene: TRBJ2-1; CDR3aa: CASSRTGTSNNEQFF; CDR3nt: TGTGCCAGCAGTCGCACCGGGACTAGTAACAATGAGCAGTTCTTC
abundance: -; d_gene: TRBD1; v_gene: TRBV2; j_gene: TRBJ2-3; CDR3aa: CASSAGPPGQGTDTQYF; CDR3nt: TGTGCCAGCAGTGCCGGGCCGCCGGGACAGGGCACAGATACGCAGTATTTT
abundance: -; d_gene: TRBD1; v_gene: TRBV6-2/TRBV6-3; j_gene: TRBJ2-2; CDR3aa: CASSYSYLPGTVGAGELFF; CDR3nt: TGTGCCAGCAGTTACTCTTACCTCCCCGGGACAGTGGGGGCCGGGGAGCTGTTTTTT
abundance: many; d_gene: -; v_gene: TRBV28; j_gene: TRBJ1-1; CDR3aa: CASSLVGRDTEAFF; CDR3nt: TGTGCCAGCAGTTTAGTGGGGAGAGACACTGAAGCTTTCTTT
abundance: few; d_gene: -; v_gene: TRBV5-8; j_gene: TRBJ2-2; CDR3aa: CASSLDSGVLGELFF; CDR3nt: TGTGCCAGCAGCTTGGATTCGGGAGTGCTCGGGGAGCTGTTTTTT
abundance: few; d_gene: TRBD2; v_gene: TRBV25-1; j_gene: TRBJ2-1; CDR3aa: CASRDERDPRSYNEQFF; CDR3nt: TGTGCCAGCAGGGACGAGCGGGATCCCCGATCCTACAATGAGCAGTTCTTC
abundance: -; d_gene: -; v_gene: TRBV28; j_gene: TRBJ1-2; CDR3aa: CASSLLFGEYGYTF; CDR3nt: TGTGCCAGCAGTCTACTATTTGGGGAGTATGGCTACACCTTC
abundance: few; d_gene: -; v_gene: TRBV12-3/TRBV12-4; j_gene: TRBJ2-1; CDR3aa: CASRPPQPGSRGNEQFF; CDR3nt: TGTGCCAGCAGACCACCTCAACCGGGAAGCCGGGGCAATGAGCAGTTCTTC
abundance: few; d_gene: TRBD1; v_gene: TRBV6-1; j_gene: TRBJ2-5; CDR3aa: CATHRQGRGGRETQYF; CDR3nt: TGTGCCACTCACCGACAGGGGCGGGGAGGACGAGAGACCCAGTACTTC
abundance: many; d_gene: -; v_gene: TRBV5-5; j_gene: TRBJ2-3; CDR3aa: CASSLVLRQITDTQYF; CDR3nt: TGTGCCAGCAGCTTGGTCTTAAGGCAGATCACAGATACGCAGTATTTT
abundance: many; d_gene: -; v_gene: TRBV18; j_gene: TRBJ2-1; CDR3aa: CASSQRSSYNEQFF; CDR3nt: TGTGCCAGCTCACAGAGGAGCTCCTACAATGAGCAGTTCTTC
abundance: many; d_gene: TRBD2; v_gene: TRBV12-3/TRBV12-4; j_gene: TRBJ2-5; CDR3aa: CASSLGGRAPETQYF; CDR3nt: TGTGCCAGCAGTTTGGGGGGGAGGGCCCCCGAGACCCAGTACTTC
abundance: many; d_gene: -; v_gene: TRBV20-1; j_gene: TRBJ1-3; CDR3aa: CSARDATLGNTIYF; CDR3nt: TGCAGTGCTAGAGATGCTACGCTTGGTAACACCATATATTTT
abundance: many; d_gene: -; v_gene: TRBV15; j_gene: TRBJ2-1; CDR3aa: CATSRFTGLYNEQFF; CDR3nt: TGTGCCACCAGCAGATTTACCGGGCTCTACAATGAGCAGTTCTTC
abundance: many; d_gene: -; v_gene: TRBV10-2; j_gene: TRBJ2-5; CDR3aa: CASSPGPLDSTQYF; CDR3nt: TGCGCCAGCAGTCCAGGGCCGTTGGACTCGACCCAGTACTTC
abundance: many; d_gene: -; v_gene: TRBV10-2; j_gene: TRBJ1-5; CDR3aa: CASSDRNQPQHF; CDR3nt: TGCGCCAGCAGTGACCGCAATCAGCCCCAGCATTTT
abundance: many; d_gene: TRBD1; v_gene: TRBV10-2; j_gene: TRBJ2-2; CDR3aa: CASRWGQGANTGELFF; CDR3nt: TGCGCCAGCAGGTGGGGACAGGGGGCCAACACCGGGGAGCTGTTTTTT
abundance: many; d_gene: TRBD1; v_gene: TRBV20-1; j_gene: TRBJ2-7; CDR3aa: CSAEPWDRPSYEQYF; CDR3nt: TGCAGTGCCGAACCATGGGACAGACCCTCCTACGAGCAGTACTTC
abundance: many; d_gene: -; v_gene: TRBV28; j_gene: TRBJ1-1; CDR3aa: CASSQTGLPFNTEAFF; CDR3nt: TGTGCCAGCAGTCAAACGGGACTCCCTTTCAACACTGAAGCTTTCTTT
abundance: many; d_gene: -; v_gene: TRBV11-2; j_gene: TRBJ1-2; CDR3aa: CASSHGRGGYTF; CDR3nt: TGTGCCAGCAGCCACGGGAGGGGTGGCTACACCTTC
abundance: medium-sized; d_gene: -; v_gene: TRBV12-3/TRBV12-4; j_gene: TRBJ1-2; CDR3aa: CASSSSGVSYTF; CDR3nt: TGTGCCAGCAGCTCCTCCGGGGTTAGCTACACCTTC
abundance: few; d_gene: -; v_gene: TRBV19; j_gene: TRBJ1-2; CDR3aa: CASSMVTGNYGYTF; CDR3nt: TGTGCCAGTAGTATGGTCACAGGGAACTATGGCTACACCTTC
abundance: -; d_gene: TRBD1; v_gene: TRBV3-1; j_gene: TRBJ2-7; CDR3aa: CASSRNPTGYYEQYF; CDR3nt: TGTGCCAGCAGCCGAAACCCGACAGGGTACTACGAGCAGTACTTC
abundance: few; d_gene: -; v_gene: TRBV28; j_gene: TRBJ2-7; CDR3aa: CASSPRGRLSYEQYF; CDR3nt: TGTGCCAGCAGCCCTCGGGGTCGCCTCTCCTACGAGCAGTACTTC
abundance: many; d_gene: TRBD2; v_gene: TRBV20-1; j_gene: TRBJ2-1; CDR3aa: CSARPLAGGPNNEQFF; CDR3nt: TGCAGTGCTAGGCCCCTAGCGGGAGGGCCAAACAATGAGCAGTTCTTC
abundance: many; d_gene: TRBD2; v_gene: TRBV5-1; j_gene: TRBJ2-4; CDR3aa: CASSPGGLAKNIQYF; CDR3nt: TGCGCCAGCAGCCCGGGGGGTTTAGCCAAAAACATTCAGTACTTC
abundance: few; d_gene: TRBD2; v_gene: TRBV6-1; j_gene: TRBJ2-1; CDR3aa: CDGGGPRVYNEQFF; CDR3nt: TGTGACGGGGGGGGACCCAGGGTCTACAATGAGCAGTTCTTC
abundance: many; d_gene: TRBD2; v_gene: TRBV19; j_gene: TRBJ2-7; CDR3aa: CASSRAVASGRSGEQYF; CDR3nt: TGTGCCAGTAGTAGGGCAGTGGCTAGCGGGAGATCTGGAGAGCAGTACTTC
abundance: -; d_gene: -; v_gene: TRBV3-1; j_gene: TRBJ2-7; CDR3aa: CANSLPAREQYF; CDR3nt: TGTGCTAACAGCCTCCCTGCCCGGGAGCAGTACTTC
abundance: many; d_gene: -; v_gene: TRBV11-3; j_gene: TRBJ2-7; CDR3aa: CASSLGAGSSYEQYF; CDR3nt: TGTGCCAGCAGCTTAGGGGCAGGGAGCTCCTACGAGCAGTACTTC
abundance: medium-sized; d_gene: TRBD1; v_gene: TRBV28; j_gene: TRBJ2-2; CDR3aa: CASSPDRGRSGELFF; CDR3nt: TGTGCCAGCAGCCCAGACAGGGGGCGGAGCGGGGAGCTGTTTTTT
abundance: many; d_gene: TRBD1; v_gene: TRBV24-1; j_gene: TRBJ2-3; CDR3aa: CATSEMTGSVLETQYF; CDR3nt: TGTGCCACCAGTGAAATGACAGGGTCGGTGTTAGAGACGCAGTATTTT
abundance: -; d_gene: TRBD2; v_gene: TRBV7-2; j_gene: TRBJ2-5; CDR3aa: CASSFIAGGPETQYF; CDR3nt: TGTGCCAGCAGCTTCATAGCGGGAGGGCCTGAGACCCAGTACTTC
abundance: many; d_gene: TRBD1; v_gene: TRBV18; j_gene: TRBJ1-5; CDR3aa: CASSPLDRGSQPQHF; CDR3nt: TGTGCCAGCTCACCACTCGACAGGGGTAGTCAGCCCCAGCATTTT